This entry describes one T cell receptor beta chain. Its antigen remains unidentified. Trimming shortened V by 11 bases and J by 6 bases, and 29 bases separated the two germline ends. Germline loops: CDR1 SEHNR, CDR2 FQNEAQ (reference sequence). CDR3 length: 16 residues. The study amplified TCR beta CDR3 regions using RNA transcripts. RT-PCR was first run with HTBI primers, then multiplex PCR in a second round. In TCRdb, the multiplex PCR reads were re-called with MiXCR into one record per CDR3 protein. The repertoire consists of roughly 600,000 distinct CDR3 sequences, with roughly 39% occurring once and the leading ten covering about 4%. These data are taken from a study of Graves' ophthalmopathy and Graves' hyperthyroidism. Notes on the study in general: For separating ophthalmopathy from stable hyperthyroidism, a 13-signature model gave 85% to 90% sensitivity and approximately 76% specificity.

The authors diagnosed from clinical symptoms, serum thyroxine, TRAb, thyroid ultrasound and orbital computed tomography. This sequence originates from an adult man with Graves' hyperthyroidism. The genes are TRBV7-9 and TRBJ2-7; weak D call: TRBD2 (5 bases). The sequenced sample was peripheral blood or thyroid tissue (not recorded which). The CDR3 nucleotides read TGTGCCTGGAGTGTACGAGCCCGGGGTAACGACGGCGAGCAGTACTTC. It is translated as CAWSVRARGNDGEQYF.